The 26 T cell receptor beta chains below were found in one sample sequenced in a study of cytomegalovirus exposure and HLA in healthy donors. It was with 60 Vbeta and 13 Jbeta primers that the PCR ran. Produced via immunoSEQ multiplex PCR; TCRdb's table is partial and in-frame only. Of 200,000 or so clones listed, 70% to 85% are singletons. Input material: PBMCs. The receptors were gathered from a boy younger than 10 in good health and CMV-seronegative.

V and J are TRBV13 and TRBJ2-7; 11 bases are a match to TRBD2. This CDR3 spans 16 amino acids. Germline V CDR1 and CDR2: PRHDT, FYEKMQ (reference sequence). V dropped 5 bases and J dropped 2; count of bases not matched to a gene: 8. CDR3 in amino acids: CASSLGTSGFPYEQYF. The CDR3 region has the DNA TGTGCCAGCAGCCTCGGGACTAGCGGCTTCCCCTACGAGCAGTACTTC.

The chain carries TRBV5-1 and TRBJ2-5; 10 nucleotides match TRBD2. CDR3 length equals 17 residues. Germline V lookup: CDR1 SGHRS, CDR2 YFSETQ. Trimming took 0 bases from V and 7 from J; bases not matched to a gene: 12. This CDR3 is CASSLEVSSGGSGTQYF. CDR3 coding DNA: TGCGCCAGCAGCTTGGAGGTTTCTAGCGGGGGTTCGGGGACCCAGTACTTC.

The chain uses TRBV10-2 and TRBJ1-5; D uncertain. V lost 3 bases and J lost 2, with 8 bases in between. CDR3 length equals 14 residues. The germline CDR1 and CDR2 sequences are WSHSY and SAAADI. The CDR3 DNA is TGCGCCAGCAGTGAAGAGGGAGGCAATCAGCCCCAGCATTTT. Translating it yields CASSEEGGNQPQHF.

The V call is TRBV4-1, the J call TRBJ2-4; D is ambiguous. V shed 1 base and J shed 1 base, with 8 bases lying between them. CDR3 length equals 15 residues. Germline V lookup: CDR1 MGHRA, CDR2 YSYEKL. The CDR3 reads CASSQAPLAKNIQYF. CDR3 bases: TGCGCCAGCAGCCAAGCTCCCCTGGCCAAAAACATTCAGTACTTC.

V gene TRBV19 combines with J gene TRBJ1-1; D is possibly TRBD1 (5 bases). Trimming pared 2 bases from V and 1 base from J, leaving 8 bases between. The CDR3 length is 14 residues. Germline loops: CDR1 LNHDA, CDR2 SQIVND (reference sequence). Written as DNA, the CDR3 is TGTGCCAGTAGTATAATCAGGGCGAACACTGAAGCTTTCTTT. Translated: CASSIIRANTEAFF.

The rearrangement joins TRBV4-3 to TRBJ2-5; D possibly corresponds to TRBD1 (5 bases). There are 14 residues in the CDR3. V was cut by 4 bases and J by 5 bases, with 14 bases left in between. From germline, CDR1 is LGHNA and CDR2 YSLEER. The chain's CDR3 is CASSPRLRAETQYF. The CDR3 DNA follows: TGCGCCAGCAGCCCCCGACTCAGGGCGGAGACCCAGTACTTC.

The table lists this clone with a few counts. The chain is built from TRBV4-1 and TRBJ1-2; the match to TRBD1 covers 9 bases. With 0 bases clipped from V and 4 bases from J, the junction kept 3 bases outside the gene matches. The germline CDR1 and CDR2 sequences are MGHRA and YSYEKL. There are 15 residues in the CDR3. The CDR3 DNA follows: TGCGCCAGCAGCCAAGACGGGACAGGGACCTATGGCTACACCTTC. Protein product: CASSQDGTGTYGYTF.

The CDR3 coding sequence is TGTGCCAGCAGCCTTAACCGGGACAGGCCCCAAGAGACCCAGTACTTC. This encodes CASSLNRDRPQETQYF. V and J are TRBV7-6 and TRBJ2-5; the match to TRBD1 covers 8 bases. Germline V lookup: CDR1 SGHVS, CDR2 FNYEAQ. The CDR3 has 16 amino acids. The V and J ends lost 5 bases and 1 base, in that order; junction bases with no gene match: 9. The full variable domain, in which reference TRBV7-6 and TRBJ2-5 provide the parts outside the CDR3, is GAGVSQSPRYKVTKRGQDVALRCDPISGHVSLYWYRQALGQGPEFLTYFNYEAQQDKSGLPNDRFSAERPEGSISTLTIQRTEQRDSAMYRCASSLNRDRPQETQYFGPGTRLLVL.

As DNA, the CDR3 is TGTGCCAGTAGTCCCCGGGGTACAACTAATGAAAAACTGTTTTTT. Amino acid sequence: CASSPRGTTNEKLFF. The V call is TRBV19, the J call TRBJ1-4, with D unresolved. Germline V gives CDR1 LNHDA, CDR2 SQIVND (reference sequence). V was shortened by 5 bases and J by 0 bases, with 10 bases between the two germline ends. The CDR3 consists of 15 residues.

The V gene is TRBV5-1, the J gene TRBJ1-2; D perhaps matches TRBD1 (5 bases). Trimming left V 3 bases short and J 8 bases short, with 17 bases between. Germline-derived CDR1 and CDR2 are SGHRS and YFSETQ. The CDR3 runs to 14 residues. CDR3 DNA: TGCGCCAGCAGCTCCGGGACTCCTAAAGGCGGCTACACCTTC. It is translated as CASSSGTPKGGYTF.

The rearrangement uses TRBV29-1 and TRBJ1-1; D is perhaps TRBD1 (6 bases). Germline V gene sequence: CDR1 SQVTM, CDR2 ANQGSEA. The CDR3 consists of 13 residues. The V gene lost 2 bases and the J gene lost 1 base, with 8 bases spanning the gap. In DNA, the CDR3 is TGCAGCGTTGAAAGACAGGAGAACACTGAAGCTTTCTTT. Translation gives CSVERQENTEAFF.

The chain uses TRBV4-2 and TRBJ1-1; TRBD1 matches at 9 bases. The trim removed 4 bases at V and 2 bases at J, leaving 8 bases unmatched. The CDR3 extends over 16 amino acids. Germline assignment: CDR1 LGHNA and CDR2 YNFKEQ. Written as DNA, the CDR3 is TGTGCCAGCAGCCCCCGTCCGGGACAGGGTAACACTGAAGCTTTCTTT. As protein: CASSPRPGQGNTEAFF.

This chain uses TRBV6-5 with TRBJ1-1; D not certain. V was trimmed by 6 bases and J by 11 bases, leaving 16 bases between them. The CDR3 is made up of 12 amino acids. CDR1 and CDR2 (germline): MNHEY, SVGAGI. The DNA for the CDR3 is TGTGCCAGCAGCCGGATACAGTCGGTGGCTTTCTTT. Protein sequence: CASSRIQSVAFF.

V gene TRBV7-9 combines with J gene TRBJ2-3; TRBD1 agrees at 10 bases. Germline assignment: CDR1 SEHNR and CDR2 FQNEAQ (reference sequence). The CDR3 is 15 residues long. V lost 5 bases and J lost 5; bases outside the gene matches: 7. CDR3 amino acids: CASSLLTGGKDTQYF. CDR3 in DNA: TGTGCCAGCAGCCTCCTGACAGGGGGCAAAGATACGCAGTATTTT.

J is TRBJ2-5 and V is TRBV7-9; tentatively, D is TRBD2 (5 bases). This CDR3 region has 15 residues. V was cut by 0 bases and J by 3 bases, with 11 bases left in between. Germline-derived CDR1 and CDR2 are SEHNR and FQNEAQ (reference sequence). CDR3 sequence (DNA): TGTGCCAGCAGCTTAGCCCCGGGATTGAAAGAGACCCAGTACTTC. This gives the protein CASSLAPGLKETQYF.

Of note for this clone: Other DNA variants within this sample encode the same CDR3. DNA of the CDR3: TGTGCCAGCAGTTTAATCGGGCAGCCCCAGCATTTT. It encodes CASSLIGQPQHF. The rearrangement joins TRBV27 to TRBJ1-5; D gene unclear. The CDR3 totals 12 residues. The V and J ends lost 2 bases and 7 bases respectively, with 6 bases between them. The germline CDR1 and CDR2 sequences are MNHEY and SMNVEV (reference sequence).

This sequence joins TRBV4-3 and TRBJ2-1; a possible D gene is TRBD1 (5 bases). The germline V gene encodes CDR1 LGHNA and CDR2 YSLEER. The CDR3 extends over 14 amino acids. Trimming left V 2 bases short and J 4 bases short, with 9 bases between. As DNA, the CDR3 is TGCGCCAGCAGCCAATCGGCAGGGTACAATGAGCAGTTCTTC. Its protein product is CASSQSAGYNEQFF.

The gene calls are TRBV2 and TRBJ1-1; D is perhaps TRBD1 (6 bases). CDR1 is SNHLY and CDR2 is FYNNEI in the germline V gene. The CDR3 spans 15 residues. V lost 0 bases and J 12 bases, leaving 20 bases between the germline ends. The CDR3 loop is CASSEALPNPRGPFF. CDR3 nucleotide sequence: TGTGCCAGCAGTGAAGCCCTCCCGAATCCCAGGGGTCCTTTCTTT.

The CDR3 DNA is TGCAGCGTTGCCCTAGTTGCGGGGGGGAACTATGAGCAGTTCTTC. Protein product: CSVALVAGGNYEQFF. V is TRBV29-1 and J is TRBJ2-1, with 9 bases fitting TRBD2. The length of the CDR3 is 15 residues. With 4 bases clipped from V and 8 bases from J, the junction kept 12 bases outside the gene matches. CDR1 and CDR2 from the germline V gene are SQVTM and ANQGSEA.

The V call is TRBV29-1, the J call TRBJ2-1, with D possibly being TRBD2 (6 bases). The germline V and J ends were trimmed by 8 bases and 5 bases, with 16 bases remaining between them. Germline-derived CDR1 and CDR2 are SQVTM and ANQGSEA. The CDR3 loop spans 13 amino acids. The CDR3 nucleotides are TGCAGCACCCCGCGGAGGGGAGACAATGAGCAGTTCTTC. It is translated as CSTPRRGDNEQFF.

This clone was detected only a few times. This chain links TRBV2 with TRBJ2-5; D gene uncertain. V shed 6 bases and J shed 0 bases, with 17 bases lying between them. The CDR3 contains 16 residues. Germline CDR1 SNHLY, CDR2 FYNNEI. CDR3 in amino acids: CASSARVEPYQETQYF. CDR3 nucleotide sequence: TGTGCCAGCAGCGCTAGAGTCGAGCCGTACCAAGAGACCCAGTACTTC.

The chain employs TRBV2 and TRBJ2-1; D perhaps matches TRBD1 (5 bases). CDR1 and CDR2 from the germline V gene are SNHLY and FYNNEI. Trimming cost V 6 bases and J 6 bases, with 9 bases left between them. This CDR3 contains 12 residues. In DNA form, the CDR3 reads TGTGCCAGCAGCACAGGTTTCAATGAGCAGTTCTTC. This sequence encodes CASSTGFNEQFF.

The CDR3: CATRGTSGNNEQFF. CDR3 nucleotides: TGTGCCACCAGAGGGACTAGCGGGAACAATGAGCAGTTCTTC. The rearrangement links TRBV15 to TRBJ2-1; 13 positions agree with TRBD2. Germline trimming cut 6 bases from V and 5 bases from J; bases unmatched to any gene: 1. Germline V gene data show CDR1 as LNHNV and CDR2 as YYDKDF (reference sequence). There are 14 residues in the CDR3.

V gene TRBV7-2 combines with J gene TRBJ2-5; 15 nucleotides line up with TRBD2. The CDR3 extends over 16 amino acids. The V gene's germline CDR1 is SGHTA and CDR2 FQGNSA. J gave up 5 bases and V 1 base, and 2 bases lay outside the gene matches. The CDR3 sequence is CASSLGGTSGGETQYF. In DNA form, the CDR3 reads TGTGCCAGCAGCTTAGGCGGGACTAGCGGGGGGGAGACCCAGTACTTC. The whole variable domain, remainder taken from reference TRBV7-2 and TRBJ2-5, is GAGVSQSPSNKVTEKGKDVELRCDPISGHTALYWYRQSLGQGLEFLIYFQGNSAPDKSGLPSDRFSAERTGGSVSTLTIQRTQQEDSAVYLCASSLGGTSGGETQYFGPGTRLLVL.

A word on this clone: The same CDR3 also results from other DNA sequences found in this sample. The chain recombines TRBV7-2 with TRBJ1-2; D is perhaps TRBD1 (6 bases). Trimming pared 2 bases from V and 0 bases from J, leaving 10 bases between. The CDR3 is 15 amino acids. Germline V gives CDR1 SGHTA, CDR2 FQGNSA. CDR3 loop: CASSLTGPPNYGYTF. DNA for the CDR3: TGTGCCAGCAGCTTAACAGGGCCCCCTAACTATGGCTACACCTTC.

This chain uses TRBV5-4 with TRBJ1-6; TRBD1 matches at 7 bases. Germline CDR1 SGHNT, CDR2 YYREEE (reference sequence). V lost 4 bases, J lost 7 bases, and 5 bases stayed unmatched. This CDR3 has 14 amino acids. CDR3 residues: CASSPGTVNSPLHF. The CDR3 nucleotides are TGTGCCAGCAGCCCCGGGACAGTAAATTCACCCCTCCACTTT.